The 8 T cell receptor beta chains reported below all come from one sample, sequenced in a study of cytomegalovirus exposure and HLA in healthy donors. The PCR used 60 Vbeta and 13 Jbeta primers. Assay used: immunoSEQ multiplex PCR; TCRdb lists only in-frame clones, some missing. The repertoire has 200,000 to 250,000 clones, approximately 79% of them found once; the top ten carry 1.5% to 2%. The sample comprised PBMCs. The receptors were gathered from a man in his fifties or sixties in good health and CMV-seronegative.

The chain uses TRBV7-9 and TRBJ1-4, with D perhaps matching TRBD1 (6 bases). The CDR3 has 15 amino acids. Germline V gene sequence: CDR1 SEHNR, CDR2 FQNEAQ (reference sequence). V was trimmed by 5 bases and J by 3 bases, leaving 13 bases between them. CDR3 protein: CASSAFRGANEKLFF. The CDR3, as DNA: TGTGCCAGCAGCGCCTTCAGGGGAGCTAATGAAAAACTGTTTTTT.

The count of this clone is one. CDR3 in amino acids: CASSSGTGRETQYF. In DNA form, the CDR3 reads TGTGCCAGCAGCTCCGGGACAGGGCGAGAGACCCAGTACTTC. This chain uses TRBV5-4 with TRBJ2-5; 9 nucleotides agree with TRBD1. The CDR3 totals 14 residues. The germline V gene encodes CDR1 SGHNT and CDR2 YYREEE (reference sequence). J lost 4 bases, V lost 3 bases, and 4 bases had no gene match.

This sequence joins TRBV30 and TRBJ2-5; 9 bases match TRBD2. Unmatched junction bases numbered 7, after V lost 3 bases and J lost 14 bases. Germline V gene data show CDR1 as GTSNPN and CDR2 as SVGIG (reference sequence). The length of the CDR3 is 11 residues. The CDR3 DNA reads TGTGCCTGGAGCTCCGGACTAGCGTTTTACTTC. Its translation: CAWSSGLAFYF. Based on the CDR3 plus reference TRBV30 and TRBJ2-5, the full variable domain is SQTIHQWPATLVQPVGSPLSLECTVEGTSNPNLYWYRQAAGRGLQLLFYSVGIGQISSEVPQNLSASRPQDRQFILSSKKLLLSDSGFYLCAWSSGLAFYFGPGTRLLVL.

The chain is built from TRBV7-9 and TRBJ1-1, with a weak D call TRBD1 (6 bases). The CDR3 contains 17 residues. With 5 bases removed from V and 2 bases from J, the gap between germline ends came to 21 bases. Per germline, CDR1 SEHNR and CDR2 FQNEAQ (reference sequence). In DNA, the CDR3 is TGTGCCAGCAGCCCCGGGCAGGGGAGGGGGTACAACACTGAAGCTTTCTTT. Protein sequence: CASSPGQGRGYNTEAFF.

This clone appeared a few times. The genes are TRBV6-1 and TRBJ2-5; TRBD1 aligns across 9 bases. The last part of the DNA fits TRBJ2-7 better; the J call may be wrong. CDR1 is MNHNS and CDR2 is SASEGT in the germline V gene. CDR3 length: 15 residues. This chain's CDR3 is CASSESTGGFYEQYF. The CDR3 coding sequence is TGTGCCAGCAGTGAATCCACAGGGGGCTTCTACGAGCAGTACTTC.

Turning to this clone: This CDR3 is also generated by other DNA sequences in the sample. CDR3: CSAPRGTDTQYF. The CDR3 DNA follows: TGCAGCGCCCCTCGGGGCACAGATACGCAGTATTTT. This rearrangement joins TRBV29-1 to TRBJ2-3; D not resolved. This CDR3 comprises 12 residues. V was pared by 7 bases and J by 1 base, with 9 bases between. Germline V lookup: CDR1 SQVTM, CDR2 ANQGSEA.

This clone was detected only a few times. The chain links TRBV9 to TRBJ1-1; no clear D. This CDR3 spans 13 amino acids. Per the germline V gene, CDR1 is SGDLS and CDR2 is YYNGEE. V lost 4 bases and J lost 3, with 10 bases in between. The CDR3 DNA sequence: TGTGCCAGCAGCACAGCACCGGACACTGAAGCTTTCTTT. Translation: CASSTAPDTEAFF.

The chain has TRBV5-1 and TRBJ2-4, with D perhaps TRBD1 (6 bases). V was cut by 0 bases and J by 13 bases, with 17 bases left in between. The CDR3 runs 14 residues. Germline-derived CDR1 and CDR2 are SGHRS and YFSETQ. CDR3 coding DNA: TGCGCCAGCAGCTTGGGGGCGAGGGACATTATGCAGTACTTC. It yields the protein CASSLGARDIMQYF.